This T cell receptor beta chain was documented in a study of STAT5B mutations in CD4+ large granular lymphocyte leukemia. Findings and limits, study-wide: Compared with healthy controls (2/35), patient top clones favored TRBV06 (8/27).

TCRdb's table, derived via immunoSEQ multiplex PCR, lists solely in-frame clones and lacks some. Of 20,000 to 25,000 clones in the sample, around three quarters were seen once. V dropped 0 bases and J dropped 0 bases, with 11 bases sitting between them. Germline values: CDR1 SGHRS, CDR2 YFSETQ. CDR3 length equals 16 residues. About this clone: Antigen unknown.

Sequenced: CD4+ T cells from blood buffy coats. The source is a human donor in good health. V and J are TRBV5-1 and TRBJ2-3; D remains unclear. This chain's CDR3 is CASSLGASTSTDTQYF. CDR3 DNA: TGCGCCAGCAGCTTGGGGGCAAGTACTAGCACAGATACGCAGTATTTT. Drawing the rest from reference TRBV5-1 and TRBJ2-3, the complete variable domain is KAGVTQTPRYLIKTRGQQVTLSCSPISGHRSVSWYQQTPGQGLQFLFEYFSETQRNKGNFPGRFSGRQFSNSRSEMNVSTLELGDSALYLCASSLGASTSTDTQYFGPGTRLTVL.